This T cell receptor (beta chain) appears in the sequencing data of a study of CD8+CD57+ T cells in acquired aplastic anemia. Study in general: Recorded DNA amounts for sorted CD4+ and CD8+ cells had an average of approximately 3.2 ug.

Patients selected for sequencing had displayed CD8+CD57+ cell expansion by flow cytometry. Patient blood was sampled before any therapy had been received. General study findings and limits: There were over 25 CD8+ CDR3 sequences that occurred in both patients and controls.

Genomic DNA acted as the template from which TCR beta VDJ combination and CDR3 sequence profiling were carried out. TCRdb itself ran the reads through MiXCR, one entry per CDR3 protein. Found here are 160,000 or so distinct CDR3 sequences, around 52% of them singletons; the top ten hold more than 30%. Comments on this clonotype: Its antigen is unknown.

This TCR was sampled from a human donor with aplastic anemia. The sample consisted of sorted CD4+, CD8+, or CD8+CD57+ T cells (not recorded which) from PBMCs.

The DNA for the CDR3 is TGCAGTGCTCTAGCGGGATGGGGCGGGGAGCTGTTTTTT. It codes for CSALAGWGGELFF. The chain couples TRBV20-1 to TRBJ2-2; 9 bases fit TRBD2. The V gene end was trimmed by 5 bases and the J gene end by 7 bases; junction bases not matched to a gene: 5. Germline loops: CDR1 DFQATT, CDR2 SNEGSKA (reference sequence). The CDR3 totals 13 residues.